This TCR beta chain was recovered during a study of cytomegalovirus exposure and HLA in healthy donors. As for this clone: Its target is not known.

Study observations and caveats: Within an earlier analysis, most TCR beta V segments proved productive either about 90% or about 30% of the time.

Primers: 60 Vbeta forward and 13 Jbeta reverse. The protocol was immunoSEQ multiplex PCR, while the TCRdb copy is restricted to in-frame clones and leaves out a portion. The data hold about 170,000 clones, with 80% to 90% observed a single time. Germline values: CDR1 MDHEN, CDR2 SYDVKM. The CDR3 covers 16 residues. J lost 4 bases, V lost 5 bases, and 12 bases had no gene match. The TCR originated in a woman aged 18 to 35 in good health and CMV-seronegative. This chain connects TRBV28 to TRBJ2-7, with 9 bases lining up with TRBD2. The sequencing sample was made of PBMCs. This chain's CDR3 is CASSPAGSGGVYEQYF. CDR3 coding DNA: TGTGCCAGCAGTCCCGCGGGTAGCGGGGGAGTATACGAGCAGTACTTC.